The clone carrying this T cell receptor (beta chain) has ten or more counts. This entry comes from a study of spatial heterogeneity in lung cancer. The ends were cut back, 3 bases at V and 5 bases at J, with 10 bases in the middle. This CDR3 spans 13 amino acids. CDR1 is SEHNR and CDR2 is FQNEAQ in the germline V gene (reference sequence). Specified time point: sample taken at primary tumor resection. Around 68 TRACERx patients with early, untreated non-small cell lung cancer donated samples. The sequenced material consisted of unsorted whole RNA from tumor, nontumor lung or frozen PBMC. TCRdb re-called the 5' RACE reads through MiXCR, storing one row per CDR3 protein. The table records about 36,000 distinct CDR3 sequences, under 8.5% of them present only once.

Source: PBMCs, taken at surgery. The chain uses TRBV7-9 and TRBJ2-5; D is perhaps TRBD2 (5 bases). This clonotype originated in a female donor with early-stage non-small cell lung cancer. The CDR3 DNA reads TGTGCCAGCAGCTTCGGTGGCGGGGAGACCCAGTACTTC. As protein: CASSFGGGETQYF. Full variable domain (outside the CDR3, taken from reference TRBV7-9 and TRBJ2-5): DTGVSQNPRHKITKRGQNVTFRCDPISEHNRLYWYRQTLGQGPEFLTYFQNEAQLEKSRLLSDRFSAERPKGSFSTLEIQRTEQGDSAMYLCASSFGGGETQYFGPGTRLLVL.